The 9 T cell receptor beta chains below were found in one sample sequenced in a study of blood T cell repertoires in COVID-19. Clones were sequenced by immunoSEQ multiplex PCR, and TCRdb holds only the in-frame ones, with some missing. This sample yields some 140,000 clones, of which just under 85% are seen a single time; approximately 3% belongs to the top ten. The specimen sequenced was peripheral blood. The receptors shown here come from a woman over 75 with acute or convalescent COVID-19.

The V gene is TRBV6-2 or TRBV6-3, the J gene TRBJ1-5; TRBD1 is a possible D gene (6 bases). Germline V gene data show CDR1 as MNHEY and CDR2 as SVGEGT. The CDR3 consists of 14 residues. The germline V and J ends were trimmed by 5 bases and 5 bases, with 13 bases remaining between them. In DNA, the CDR3 is TGTGCCAGCAGTCATACACAGGGTTATCAGCCCCAGCATTTT. Protein product: CASSHTQGYQPQHF.

The rearrangement links TRBV29-1 to TRBJ1-2, with D unclear. The V end lost 1 base, the J end lost 2 bases, and 23 bases lay between the germline ends. From germline, CDR1 is SQVTM and CDR2 ANQGSEA. CDR3 size: 18 residues. The CDR3 reads CSVEGSRGRKVGNYGYTF. As DNA, the CDR3 is TGCAGCGTTGAAGGCTCCCGGGGAAGGAAAGTCGGCAACTATGGCTACACCTTC. Full variable domain (remainder filled in from reference TRBV29-1 and TRBJ1-2): SAVISQKPSRDICQRGTSLTIQCQVDSQVTMMFWYRQQPGQSLTLIATANQGSEATYESGFVIDKFPISRPNLTFSTLTVSNMSPEDSSIYLCSVEGSRGRKVGNYGYTFGSGTRLTVV.

CDR3: CASSSTLNTEAFF. CDR3 in DNA: TGTGCCAGCAGCTCCACTTTAAACACTGAAGCTTTCTTT. The chain joins TRBV7-2 to TRBJ1-1; D remains ambiguous. The germline CDR1 and CDR2 sequences are SGHTA and FQGNSA. This CDR3 is built from 13 residues. V gave up 4 bases and J gave up 2 bases, with 8 bases separating them.

This sequence joins TRBV20-1 and TRBJ1-5; D gene uncertain. The CDR3 runs 12 residues. V was trimmed by 3 bases and J by 6 bases, leaving 9 bases between them. Germline CDR1 is DFQATT and CDR2 is SNEGSKA (reference sequence). CDR3 DNA: TGCAGTGCTAGTCTCACGGGTCAGCCCCAGCATTTT. Translation gives CSASLTGQPQHF.

In its sample, this clone was seen once. The chain has TRBV5-1 and TRBJ1-2; 9 bases agree with TRBD1. The CDR3 is made up of 15 amino acids. V was clipped by 4 bases and J by 2 bases; unmatched bases: 6. The germline V gene has CDR1 SGHRS and CDR2 YFSETQ. The CDR3 protein is CASSKGQGANYGYTF. Written as DNA, the CDR3 is TGCGCCAGCAGCAAGGGACAGGGTGCAAACTATGGCTACACCTTC.

The rearrangement joins TRBV4-1 to TRBJ2-5; D is ambiguous. The CDR3 is 13 amino acids. Germline loops: CDR1 MGHRA, CDR2 YSYEKL. Trimming removed 2 bases from V and 3 bases from J, with 7 bases in between. In DNA, the CDR3 is TGCGCCAGCAGCCAACGAAGCGAAGAGACCCAGTACTTC. Amino acids: CASSQRSEETQYF.

The V and J genes are TRBV2 and TRBJ1-2, with unresolved D. The ends were cut back, 4 bases at V and 8 bases at J, with 11 bases in the middle. Per the germline V gene, CDR1 is SNHLY and CDR2 is FYNNEI. The CDR3 consists of 12 residues. CDR3 sequence (DNA): TGTGCCAGCAGTGTACGAACGCGGGGCTACACCTTC. Translation gives CASSVRTRGYTF.

The gene calls are TRBV28 and TRBJ1-2; 9 nucleotides line up with TRBD1. Germline CDR1 reads MDHEN; CDR2 reads SYDVKM. Trimming cost V 2 bases and J 4 bases; bases outside gene matches: 5. The CDR3 is made up of 15 amino acids. In DNA, the CDR3 is TGTGCCAGCAGTTTAGGGACAGGGTCCCCCTATGGCTACACCTTC. It encodes CASSLGTGSPYGYTF.

The chain carries TRBV3-1 (or the pseudogene TRBV3-2) and TRBJ1-6; possibly TRBD1 for D (5 bases). Germline V gene lookup returns CDR1 LGHDT and CDR2 YNNKEL (reference sequence). The CDR3 length is 17 residues. For the CDR3, the DNA is TGTGCATCGACCCGCACCGCAGGGCAGGGAATTGGTTCACCCCTCCACTTT. Protein sequence: CASTRTAGQGIGSPLHF.